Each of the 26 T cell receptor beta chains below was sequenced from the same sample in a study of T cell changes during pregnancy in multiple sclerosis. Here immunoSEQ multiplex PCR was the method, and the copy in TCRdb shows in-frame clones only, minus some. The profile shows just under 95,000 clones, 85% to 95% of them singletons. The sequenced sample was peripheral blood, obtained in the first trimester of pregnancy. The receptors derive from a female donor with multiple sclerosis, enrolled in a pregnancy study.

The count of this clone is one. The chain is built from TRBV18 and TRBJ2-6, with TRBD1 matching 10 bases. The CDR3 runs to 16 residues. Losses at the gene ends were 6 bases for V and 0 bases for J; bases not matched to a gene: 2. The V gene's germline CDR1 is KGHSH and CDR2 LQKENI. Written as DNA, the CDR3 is TGTGCCAGCTCCCGGACAGGGGGCTCTGGGGCCAACGTCCTGACTTTC. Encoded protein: CASSRTGGSGANVLTF.

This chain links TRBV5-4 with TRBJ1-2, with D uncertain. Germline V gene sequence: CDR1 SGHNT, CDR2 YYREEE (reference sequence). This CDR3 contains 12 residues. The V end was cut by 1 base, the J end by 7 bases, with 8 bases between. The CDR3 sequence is CASSLLLAGYTF. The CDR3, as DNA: TGTGCCAGCAGCTTGTTGTTGGCTGGCTACACCTTC.

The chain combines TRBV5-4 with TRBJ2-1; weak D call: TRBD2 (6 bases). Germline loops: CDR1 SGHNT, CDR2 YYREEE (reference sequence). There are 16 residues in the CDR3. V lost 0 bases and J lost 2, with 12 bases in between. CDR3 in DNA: TGTGCCAGCAGCTTGGAGAGCGGGCGGGCCTACAATGAGCAGTTCTTC. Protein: CASSLESGRAYNEQFF.

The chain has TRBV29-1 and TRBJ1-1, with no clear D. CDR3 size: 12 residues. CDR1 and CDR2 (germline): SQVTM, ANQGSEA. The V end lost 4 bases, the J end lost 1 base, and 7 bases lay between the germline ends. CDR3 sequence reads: CSVGPGNTEAFF. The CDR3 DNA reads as TGCAGCGTTGGACCGGGGAACACTGAAGCTTTCTTT. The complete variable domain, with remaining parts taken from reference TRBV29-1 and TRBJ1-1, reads SAVISQKPSRDICQRGTSLTIQCQVDSQVTMMFWYRQQPGQSLTLIATANQGSEATYESGFVIDKFPISRPNLTFSTLTVSNMSPEDSSIYLCSVGPGNTEAFFGQGTRLTVV.

As DNA, the CDR3 is TGTGCCAGCATCTCGGGGAGGACTGAAGCTTTCTTT. Residues: CASISGRTEAFF. The chain joins TRBV2 to TRBJ1-1; no definite D call. This CDR3 has 12 amino acids. CDR1 SNHLY and CDR2 FYNNEI come from the germline V gene. Trimming stripped 7 bases from V and 5 bases from J, with 11 bases between.

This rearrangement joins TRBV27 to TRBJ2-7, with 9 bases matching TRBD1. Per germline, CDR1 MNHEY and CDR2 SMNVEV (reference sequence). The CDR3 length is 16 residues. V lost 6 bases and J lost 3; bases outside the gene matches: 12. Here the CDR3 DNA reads TGTGCCAGCAGACGGGACAGGGTGGGTGCTGTCTACGAGCAGTACTTC. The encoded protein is CASRRDRVGAVYEQYF.

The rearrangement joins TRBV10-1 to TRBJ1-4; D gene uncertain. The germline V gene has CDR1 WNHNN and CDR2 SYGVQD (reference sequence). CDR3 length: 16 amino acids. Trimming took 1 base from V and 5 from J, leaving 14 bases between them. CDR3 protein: CASSEYGDIPNEKLFF. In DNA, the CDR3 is TGCGCCAGCAGTGAGTATGGTGACATCCCGAATGAAAAACTGTTTTTT.

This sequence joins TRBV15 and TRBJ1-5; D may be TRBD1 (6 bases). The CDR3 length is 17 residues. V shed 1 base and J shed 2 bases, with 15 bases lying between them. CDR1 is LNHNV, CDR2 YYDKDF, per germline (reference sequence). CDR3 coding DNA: TGTGCCACCAGCAGAGCCATTACAGGGTACGGCAATCAGCCCCAGCATTTT. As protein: CATSRAITGYGNQPQHF.

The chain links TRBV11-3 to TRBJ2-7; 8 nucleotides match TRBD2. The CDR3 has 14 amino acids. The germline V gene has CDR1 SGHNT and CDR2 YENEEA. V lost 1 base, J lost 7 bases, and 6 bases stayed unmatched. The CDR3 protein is CASSLAAGVGEQYF. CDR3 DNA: TGTGCCAGCAGCTTAGCAGCGGGAGTTGGAGAGCAGTACTTC.

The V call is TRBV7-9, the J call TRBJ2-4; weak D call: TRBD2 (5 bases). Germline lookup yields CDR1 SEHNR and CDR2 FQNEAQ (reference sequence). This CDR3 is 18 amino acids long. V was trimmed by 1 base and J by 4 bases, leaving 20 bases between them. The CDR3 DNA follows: TGTGCCAGCAGCTTAGGGAATGCGTACCGGGGAGATAAAAACATTCAGTACTTC. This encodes CASSLGNAYRGDKNIQYF.

The CDR3 sequence: CASKAGGPSGEQYF. The CDR3 region has the DNA TGTGCCAGCAAAGCGGGAGGGCCATCGGGGGAGCAGTACTTC. V usage is TRBV5-4 and J usage is TRBJ2-7, with 10 nucleotides matching TRBD2. CDR1 and CDR2 (germline): SGHNT, YYREEE (reference sequence). The V segment lost 6 bases and the J segment 7 bases; nucleotides outside the gene matches: 10. CDR3 size: 14 residues.

The CDR3 loop reads CASSQLTTNSEQYF. The CDR3 nucleotides are TGTGCCAGCAGCCAACTCACAACTAATAGCGAGCAGTACTTC. The chain joins TRBV14 to TRBJ2-7; D call uncertain. V was clipped by 2 bases and J by 6 bases, with 14 bases between them. Germline CDR1 reads SGHDN; CDR2 reads FVKESK. The CDR3 covers 14 residues.

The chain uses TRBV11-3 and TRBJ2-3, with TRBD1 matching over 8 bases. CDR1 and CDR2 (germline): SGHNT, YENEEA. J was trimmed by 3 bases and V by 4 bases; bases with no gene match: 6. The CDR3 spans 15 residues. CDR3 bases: TGTGCCAGCAGCTCCCGACGGACAGGGACAGATACGCAGTATTTT. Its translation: CASSSRRTGTDTQYF. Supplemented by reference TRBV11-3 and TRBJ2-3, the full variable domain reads EAGVVQSPRYKIIEKKQPVAFWCNPISGHNTLYWYLQNLGQGPELLIRYENEEAVDDSQLPKDRFSAERLKGVDSTLKIQPAELGDSAVYLCASSSRRTGTDTQYFGPGTRLTVL.

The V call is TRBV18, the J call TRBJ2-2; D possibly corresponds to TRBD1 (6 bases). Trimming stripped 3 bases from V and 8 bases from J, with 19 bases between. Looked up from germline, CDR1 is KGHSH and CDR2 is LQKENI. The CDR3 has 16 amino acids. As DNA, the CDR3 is TGTGCCAGCTCACCCACGCGAGGGACACCCACGGGGGAGCTGTTTTTT. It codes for CASSPTRGTPTGELFF.

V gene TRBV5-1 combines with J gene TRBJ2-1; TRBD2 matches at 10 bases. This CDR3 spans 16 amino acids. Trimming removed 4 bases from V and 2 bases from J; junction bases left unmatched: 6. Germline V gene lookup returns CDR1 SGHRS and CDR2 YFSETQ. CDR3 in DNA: TGCGCCAGCAGCGCGGAACTAGCGGGGACCTACAATGAGCAGTTCTTC. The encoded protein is CASSAELAGTYNEQFF.

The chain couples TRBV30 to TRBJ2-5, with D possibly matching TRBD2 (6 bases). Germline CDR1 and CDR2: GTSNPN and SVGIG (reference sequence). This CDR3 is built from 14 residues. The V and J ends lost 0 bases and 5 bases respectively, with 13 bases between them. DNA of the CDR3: TGTGCCTGGAGTGTACGGGGGAACCGGGAGACCCAGTACTTC. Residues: CAWSVRGNRETQYF.

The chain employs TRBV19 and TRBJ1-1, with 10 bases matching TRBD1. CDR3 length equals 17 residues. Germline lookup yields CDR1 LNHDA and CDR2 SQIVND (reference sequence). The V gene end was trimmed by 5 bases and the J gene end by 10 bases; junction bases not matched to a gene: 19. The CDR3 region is CASSFGRTGTGERGAFF. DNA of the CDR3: TGTGCCAGTAGTTTTGGACGCACCGGGACAGGGGAAAGGGGAGCTTTCTTT.

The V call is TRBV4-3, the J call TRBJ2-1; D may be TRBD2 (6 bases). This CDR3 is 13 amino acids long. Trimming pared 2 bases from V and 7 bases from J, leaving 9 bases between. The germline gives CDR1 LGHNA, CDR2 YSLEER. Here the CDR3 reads CASSQYRGNEQFF. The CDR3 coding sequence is TGCGCCAGCAGCCAATACCGGGGGAATGAGCAGTTCTTC.

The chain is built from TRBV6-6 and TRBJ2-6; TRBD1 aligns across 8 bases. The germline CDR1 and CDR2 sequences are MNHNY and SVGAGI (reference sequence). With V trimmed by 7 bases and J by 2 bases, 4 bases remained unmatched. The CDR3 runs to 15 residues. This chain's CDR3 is CASTPTGAGANVLTF. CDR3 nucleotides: TGTGCCAGCACCCCGACAGGGGCTGGGGCCAACGTCCTGACTTTC.

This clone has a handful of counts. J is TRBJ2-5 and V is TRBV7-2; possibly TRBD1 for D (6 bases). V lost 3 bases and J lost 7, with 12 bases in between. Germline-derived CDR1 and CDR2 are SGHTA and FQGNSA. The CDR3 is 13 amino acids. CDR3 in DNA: TGTGCCAGCAGCTTTCCAGGGGTAGGGACCCAGTACTTC. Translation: CASSFPGVGTQYF.

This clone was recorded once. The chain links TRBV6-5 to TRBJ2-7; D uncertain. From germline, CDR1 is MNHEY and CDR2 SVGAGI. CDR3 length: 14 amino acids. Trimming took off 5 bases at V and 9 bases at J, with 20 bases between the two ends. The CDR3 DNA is TGTGCCAGCAGTCCCGGGTACAAGTCTTCCGGGCAGTACTTC. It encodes CASSPGYKSSGQYF.

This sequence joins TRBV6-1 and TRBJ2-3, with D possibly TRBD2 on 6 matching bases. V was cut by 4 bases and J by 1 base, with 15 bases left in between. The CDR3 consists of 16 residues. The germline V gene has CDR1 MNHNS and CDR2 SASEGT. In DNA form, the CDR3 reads TGTGCCAGCAGTGGCTCTAGCGTCAGCCGCACAGATACGCAGTATTTT. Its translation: CASSGSSVSRTDTQYF.

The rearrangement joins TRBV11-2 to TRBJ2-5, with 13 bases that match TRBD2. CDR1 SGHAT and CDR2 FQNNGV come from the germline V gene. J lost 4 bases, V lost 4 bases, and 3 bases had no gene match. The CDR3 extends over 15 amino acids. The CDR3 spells CASSSGLAGVETQYF. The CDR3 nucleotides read TGTGCCAGCAGCTCTGGACTAGCGGGAGTAGAGACCCAGTACTTC.

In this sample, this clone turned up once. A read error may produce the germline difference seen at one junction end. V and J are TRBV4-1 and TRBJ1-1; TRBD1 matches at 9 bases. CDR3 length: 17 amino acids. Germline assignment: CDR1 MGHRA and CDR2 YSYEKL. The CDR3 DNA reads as TGCGCCAGCCGCCAAGTCACAGGGGGCCTATCGTCCACTGAAGCTTTCTTT. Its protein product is CASRQVTGGLSSTEAFF.

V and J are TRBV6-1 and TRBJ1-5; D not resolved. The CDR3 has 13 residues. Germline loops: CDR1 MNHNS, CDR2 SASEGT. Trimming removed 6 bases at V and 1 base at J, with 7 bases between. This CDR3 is CASRTESNQPQHF. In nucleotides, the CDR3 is TGTGCCAGCAGGACGGAGAGCAATCAGCCCCAGCATTTT.

In DNA form, the CDR3 reads TGTGCCAGCAGAGCCTCTAGCGGGAGGGCCAACGAGCAGTACTTC. This codes for CASRASSGRANEQYF. The chain employs TRBV2 and TRBJ2-7, with 12 bases identical to TRBD2. Germline V gene lookup returns CDR1 SNHLY and CDR2 FYNNEI. The CDR3 is made up of 15 amino acids. The junction had 8 bases not matched to a gene; V was cut back by 6 bases and J by 5 bases.